This T cell receptor (beta chain) was recovered during a study of identical twins. TCRdb itself ran the 5' RACE reads through MiXCR, one entry per CDR3 protein. Of 200,000 to 250,000 distinct CDR3 sequences listed, about 6.7% are singletons. This CDR3 spans 14 amino acids. Per the germline V gene, CDR1 is SSHAT and CDR2 is FNYEAQ (reference sequence). This clonotype showed up many times. The junction departs from the called germline gene at one end, perhaps through a read error. These data also formed part of another study, on T cells expressing NK-cell markers. That investigation notes: HCMV specificity was not established for the expanded NKG2C+ T cell clones.

The origin of this receptor is a woman aged 18-30 years in good health. V and J are TRBV7-7 and TRBJ2-7; D is ambiguous. Sequenced: CD8+ T cells sorted from blood. The CDR3 protein is CASSLAVGRGEQYF. The CDR3 coding sequence is TGTGCTAGCAGCTTAGCTGTCGGACGTGGGGAGCAGTACTTC.